This is a list of T cell receptor beta chains from one sample in a study of blood T cell repertoires in COVID-19. Sequencing was performed with immunoSEQ multiplex PCR; in TCRdb, only in-frame clones are kept and a portion is missing. Of approximately 110,000 clones listed, about 90% were seen once; the top ten hold 0.88%. The sequenced sample consisted of peripheral blood. The receptors originated from a woman aged 45-60 years with active or convalescent COVID-19. Both conserved end residues are part of each CDR3. D genes are given only for firm matches. The size field is filled for only some rows; it gives once, few, many or a size class.

>once|.|TRBJ2-7|TRBV15
TGTGCCACCACGCGCGCGGGCGGTATCTACGAGCAGTACTTC
CATTRAGGIYEQYF
>.|.|TRBJ2-7|TRBV9
TGTGCCAGCAGCGCACACCAGAATCCAGAATACGAGCAGTACTTC
CASSAHQNPEYEQYF
>.|.|TRBJ2-1|TRBV30
TGTGCCTGGAGTGTCCGTACGGATGAGCAGTTCTTC
CAWSVRTDEQFF
>once|TRBD2|TRBJ2-5|TRBV5-4
TGTGCCAGCAGCTCACCCGGCGCGGGGGAGTACTTC
CASSSPGAGEYF
>once|TRBD2|TRBJ2-1|TRBV28
TGTGCCAGCAGCGCTGCGGGAGTAACCCAAAAGCCGTTCTTC
CASSAAGVTQKPFF
>.|.|TRBJ2-3|TRBV28
TGTGCCAGCAGTTTTAGTGGGGGCGTTACGCAGTATTTT
CASSFSGGVTQYF
>.|TRBD1|TRBJ2-7|TRBV6-2/TRBV6-3
TGTGCCAGCAGCGGATTCCGGGACAGTCCCTACGAGCAGTACTTC
CASSGFRDSPYEQYF
>.|TRBD2|TRBJ2-3|TRBV2
TGTGCCAGTACTAGCGGGAGTTTGACAGATACGCAGTATTTT
CASTSGSLTDTQYF
>.|TRBD1|TRBJ1-1|TRBV6-2/TRBV6-3
TGTGCCAGCAGTCTGGACAGGTGGGAGACTGAAGCTTTCTTT
CASSLDRWETEAFF
>.|TRBD1|TRBJ1-5|TRBV19
TGTGCCAGTAGCTGGACAGGGGGCCGGCAGCCCCAGCATTTT
CASSWTGGRQPQHF
>.|TRBD2|TRBJ2-1|TRBV24-1
TGTGCCACCAGTGATTCTAGCGGGGGTACACCGGACAATGAGCAGTTCTTC
CATSDSSGGTPDNEQFF
>.|TRBD1|TRBJ1-5|TRBV28
TGTGCCAGCAGAGCGGACAGGGTTAGCAATCAGCCCCAGCATTTT
CASRADRVSNQPQHF
>.|TRBD1|TRBJ2-1|TRBV11-2
TGTGCCAGCAGCCCAATCTCGGGACAGTACAATGAGCAGTTCTTC
CASSPISGQYNEQFF
>.|TRBD1|TRBJ1-2|TRBV15
TGTGCCACCAGCAGAGGGACAGGGTACTATGGCTACACCTTC
CATSRGTGYYGYTF
>few|TRBD1|TRBJ1-5|TRBV30
TGTGCCTGGGGGACAGGAAGTTTTGCTCAGCCCCAGCATTTT
CAWGTGSFAQPQHF
>.|TRBD2|TRBJ2-3|TRBV6-1
TGTGCCAGCGGGACTAGCGGGAGGGACACAGATACGCAGTATTTT
CASGTSGRDTDTQYF
>.|TRBD2|TRBJ2-1|TRBV5-1
TGCGCCAGCAGCAAGCTAGCGGGAGAGGATGAGCAGTTCTTC
CASSKLAGEDEQFF
>.|.|TRBJ2-2|TRBV27
TGTGCCAGCAGTCTACTAGTAGCCGGGGAGCTGTTTTTT
CASSLLVAGELFF
>.|.|TRBJ2-3|TRBV15
TGTGCCACCAGCAGGGGGCCCCACACAGATACGCAGTATTTT
CATSRGPHTDTQYF
>.|TRBD2|TRBJ2-2|TRBV7-3
TGTGCCAGCAGCTTATGGGCTAGCGGAGCCACCGGGGAGCTGTTTTTT
CASSLWASGATGELFF
>.|.|TRBJ1-1|TRBV12-3/TRBV12-4
TGTGCCAGCACCCCCGGGAGGACCACTGAAGCTTTCTTT
CASTPGRTTEAFF
>once|.|TRBJ2-3|TRBV9
TGTGCCAGCAGCCGAAATGGGGGGGCTTTAGATACGCAGTATTTT
CASSRNGGALDTQYF
>.|TRBD1|TRBJ1-6|TRBV30
TGTGCCTGGAGAGGCGACAGGGGTTTCTATAATTCACCCCTCCACTTT
CAWRGDRGFYNSPLHF
>few|TRBD2|TRBJ2-3|TRBV3-1/TRBV3-2
TGTGCCAGCAGCCAAGGCCGGGCTAGCGGGAGTGATACGCAGTATTTT
CASSQGRASGSDTQYF
>.|.|TRBJ2-7|TRBV5-6
TGTGCCAGCAGCGACAGGAAAAGCTCCTACGAGCAGTACTTC
CASSDRKSSYEQYF
>.|.|TRBJ2-2|TRBV9
TGTGCCAGCAGCGTTTCCCCTAGAGCCGGGGAGCTGTTTTTT
CASSVSPRAGELFF
>.|TRBD2|TRBJ2-1|TRBV3-1/TRBV3-2
TGTGCCAGCAGCCAAGCTAAGGGAGGAACTAGCGGTGGCAATGAGCAGTTCTTC
CASSQAKGGTSGGNEQFF
>.|.|TRBJ2-1|TRBV15
TGTGCCACCAGCAGAGTCGGAAACCAGGCCTACAATGAGCAGTTCTTC
CATSRVGNQAYNEQFF
>once|.|TRBJ2-5|TRBV10-1
TGCGCCAGCCTACAAGAGACCCAGTACTTC
CASLQETQYF
>.|.|TRBJ2-5|TRBV19
TGTGCCAGTTCACCTTCCGGGAGGACCCAGTACTTC
CASSPSGRTQYF
>once|TRBD1|TRBJ1-2|TRBV3-1/TRBV3-2
TGTGCCAGCAGCCAATTAAAAAGGACAGGGGATGATGGCTACACCTTC
CASSQLKRTGDDGYTF
>.|TRBD1|TRBJ2-2|TRBV6-2/TRBV6-3
TGTGCCAGCAGCAGGACAGGAGTTACCGGGGAGCTGTTTTTT
CASSRTGVTGELFF
>.|.|TRBJ1-1|TRBV12-2
TGTGCAAGTCGCTTAGGGACAGGGGGCGGGACTGAAGCTTTCTTT
CASRLGTGGGTEAFF
>.|.|TRBJ2-7|TRBV7-2
TGTGCCAGCAGCTCGAATTGGGGCATCTACGAGCAGTACTTC
CASSSNWGIYEQYF
>.|.|TRBJ1-5|TRBV7-2
TGTGCCAGCAGCTGGGCGGGGGATCAGCCCCAGCATTTT
CASSWAGDQPQHF
>.|.|TRBJ2-2|TRBV30
TGTGCCTGGAGGGGGGCCGGGGCCGGGGAGCTGTTTTTT
CAWRGAGAGELFF
>.|.|TRBJ2-7|TRBV6-1
TGTGCCAGCAGTGAAGCGCTGAGGGGGACGGACGAGCAGTACTTC
CASSEALRGTDEQYF
>.|TRBD1|TRBJ2-2|TRBV19
TGTCCGGGGGACAGGTATGGTACCGGGGAGCTGTTTTTT
CPGDRYGTGELFF
>few|.|TRBJ1-6|TRBV7-2
TGTGCCAGCAGCTTAGTGCCTAGTTCACCCCTCCACTTT
CASSLVPSSPLHF
>.|TRBD2|TRBJ2-3|TRBV5-1
TGCGCCAGCACCCCCGGCGCTAGCGGGAGCACAGATACGCAGTATTTT
CASTPGASGSTDTQYF
>.|.|TRBJ2-7|TRBV21-1
TGTGCCAGCAGCAAGAGTTCTGACTACGAGCAGTACTTC
CASSKSSDYEQYF
>.|.|TRBJ2-1|TRBV29-1
TGCAGCGTTGATTTCACGGGTCGGTCAAGCGGGCAGTTCTTC
CSVDFTGRSSGQFF
>.|TRBD1|TRBJ1-2|TRBV9
TGTGCCAGCAGCCCCCGACAGGGGGCGGCTGGCTACACCTTC
CASSPRQGAAGYTF
>.|.|TRBJ2-5|TRBV7-9
TGTGCCAGCAGCTTAGACAGGAAAGAGACCCAGTACTTC
CASSLDRKETQYF
>.|.|TRBJ2-7|TRBV1
TGCACCAGCAGCCATCGGTCTAGCGCGAAAACCTACGAGCAGTACTTC
CTSSHRSSAKTYEQYF
>.|.|TRBJ2-3|TRBV4-1
TGCGCCAGCAGCCAAATGGGTTTGGTCCACAGGAGAAGCACAGATACGCAGTATTTT
CASSQMGLVHRRSTDTQYF
>.|TRBD2|TRBJ2-7|TRBV27
TGTGCCAGCAGGTTAGCGGGAGGGCGCTCCTACGAGCAGTACTTC
CASRLAGGRSYEQYF
>.|.|TRBJ2-7|TRBV5-5
TGTGCCAGCAGCTTGGAGGGCAGGGCCGCCTACGAGCAGTACTTC
CASSLEGRAAYEQYF
>.|.|TRBJ2-1|TRBV7-9
TGTGCCAGCAGCTTAGATTCAGCGAGTGAGCAGTTCTTC
CASSLDSASEQFF
>once|.|TRBJ2-3|TRBV27
TGTGCCAGCAGTCATCAGCGATCAGATACGCAGTATTTT
CASSHQRSDTQYF
>.|TRBD2|TRBJ2-7|TRBV6-2/TRBV6-3
TGTGCCAGCAGTTTTTGGCTAGCGGGAGGAACCTCCTACGAGCAGTACTTC
CASSFWLAGGTSYEQYF
>.|.|TRBJ1-1|TRBV28
TGTGCCAGCAGTTTTCCGGACAGAAATGAAGCTTTCTTT
CASSFPDRNEAFF
>.|.|TRBJ1-5|TRBV7-8
TGTGCCAGCAGCCGAGACAGAGATCAGCCCCAGCATTTT
CASSRDRDQPQHF
>.|.|TRBJ2-7|TRBV30
TGTGCCTGGAGGAGACAGGCCTACGAGCAGTACTTC
CAWRRQAYEQYF
>.|TRBD1|TRBJ2-5|TRBV7-3
TGTGCCAGCAGCCCCTCGGGACAGGGGGGCCGGGAGACCCAGTACTTC
CASSPSGQGGRETQYF
>.|.|TRBJ2-7|TRBV18
TGTGCCAGCTCACCTTCGGTGACGAGCGGCGCTAACGAGCAGTACTTC
CASSPSVTSGANEQYF
>.|TRBD2|TRBJ2-2|TRBV11-2
TGTGCCGGGAATAGCGGGCTGAACACCGGGGAGCTGTTTTTT
CAGNSGLNTGELFF
>.|TRBD2|TRBJ2-1|TRBV4-1
TGCGCCAGCAGCCACATTGACATGGGACTAGCGGGTTACAATGAGCAGTTCTTC
CASSHIDMGLAGYNEQFF
>.|.|TRBJ2-1|TRBV30
TGTGCCTGGAGTTTAGTTGATGAGCAGTTCTTC
CAWSLVDEQFF
>.|TRBD2|TRBJ2-5|TRBV2
TGTGCCAGCAAACTAGCGGGAGCATCGGAGACCCAGTACTTC
CASKLAGASETQYF